The 26 T cell receptor beta chains below come from one sample, sequenced in a study of radiotherapy plus CTLA-4 blockade in lung cancer. Produced via immunoSEQ multiplex PCR; TCRdb's table is partial and in-frame only. The repertoire holds tens of thousands of clones, with over 55% as singletons. The sequences come from peripheral blood, collected from a patient treated with radiotherapy plus ipilimumab. These receptors all stem from a human donor with non-small cell lung cancer who had a partial response to radiotherapy plus ipilimumab.

The chain is built from TRBV5-5 and TRBJ2-5; D not certain. CDR3 length: 13 amino acids. Germline loops: CDR1 SGHKS, CDR2 YYEKEE (reference sequence). The V and J ends lost 2 bases and 1 base respectively, with 6 bases between them. The CDR3 sequence: CASSFYGQETQYF. The CDR3 DNA sequence: TGTGCCAGCAGCTTCTACGGCCAAGAGACCCAGTACTTC. The whole variable domain, filled in from reference TRBV5-5 and TRBJ2-5, reads DAGVTQSPTHLIKTRGQQVTLRCSPISGHKSVSWYQQVLGQGPQFIFQYYEKEERGRGNFPDRFSARQFPNYSSELNVNALLLGDSALYLCASSFYGQETQYFGPGTRLLVL.

The chain combines TRBV6-6 with TRBJ1-2, with TRBD1 as a possible D gene (5 bases). Germline V gives CDR1 MNHNY, CDR2 SVGAGI (reference sequence). This CDR3 contains 13 residues. V was shortened by 3 bases and J by 7 bases, with 12 bases between the two germline ends. The CDR3, as DNA: TGTGCCAGCAGTTATGGGGAGGGGAGTGGCTACACCTTC. Protein: CASSYGEGSGYTF.

This clone came up once. The DNA of the CDR3 is TGTGCCAGCAGTTCACCCGCACAGGGGACCGGGGAGCTGTTTTTT. This translates into CASSSPAQGTGELFF. The rearrangement links TRBV27 to TRBJ2-2, with 7 bases identical to TRBD1. The CDR3 runs 15 residues. V lost 4 bases to trimming and J lost 5 bases; unmatched junction nucleotides: 7. Germline CDR1 and CDR2: MNHEY and SMNVEV (reference sequence).

The chain is built from TRBV27 and TRBJ2-7; a possible D gene is TRBD2 (5 bases). V shed 5 bases and J shed 2 bases, with 19 bases lying between them. The CDR3 is 16 amino acids. CDR1 and CDR2 from the germline V gene are MNHEY and SMNVEV (reference sequence). The CDR3 bases are TGTGCCAGCAGTCCGTCAGAGGCGGGTATCGCCTACGAGCAGTACTTC. Its translation: CASSPSEAGIAYEQYF.

A single count supports this clone. CDR3 sequence: CASSPAGANVLTF. DNA for the CDR3: TGTGCCAGCAGCCCCGCTGGGGCCAACGTCCTGACTTTC. The gene calls are TRBV14 and TRBJ2-6; D not certain. CDR1 and CDR2 from the germline V gene are SGHDN and FVKESK. The germline V and J ends were trimmed by 4 bases and 2 bases, with 3 bases remaining between them. The CDR3 totals 13 residues. The variable domain in full, with the rest retrieved from reference TRBV14 and TRBJ2-6, is EAGVTQFPSHSVIEKGQTVTLRCDPISGHDNLYWYRRVMGKEIKFLLHFVKESKQDESGMPNNRFLAERTGGTYSTLKVQPAELEDSGVYFCASSPAGANVLTFGAGSRLTVL.

This clone was observed a few times. This chain uses TRBV15 with TRBJ2-7; D perhaps matches TRBD2 (6 bases). Trimming left V 5 bases short and J 0 bases short, with 11 bases between. CDR3 size: 14 residues. Germline CDR1 is LNHNV and CDR2 is YYDKDF (reference sequence). As DNA, the CDR3 is TGTGCCACCAGCGGGGGACTCTACTCCTACGAGCAGTACTTC. This codes for CATSGGLYSYEQYF.

In its sample, this clone was seen a few times. The V call is TRBV7-9, the J call TRBJ2-7, with D hard to call. V was clipped by 2 bases and J by 3 bases, with 5 bases between them. Germline V gene lookup returns CDR1 SEHNR and CDR2 FQNEAQ (reference sequence). The CDR3 has 12 amino acids. CDR3 residues: CASSLSLYEQYF. The CDR3 nucleotides read TGTGCCAGCAGCTTATCCCTCTACGAGCAGTACTTC.

As regards this clone: Compared with germline, one end of the junction differs, possibly owing to a read error. The chain has TRBV7-2 and TRBJ2-5; 15 bases match TRBD2. This CDR3 is 17 amino acids long. CDR1 SGHTA and CDR2 FQGNSA come from the germline V gene. The CDR3 sequence is CASSLAGLAGGQETQYF. CDR3 nucleotide sequence: TGTGCCAGCAGCCTAGCGGGACTAGCGGGGGGACAAGAGACCCAGTACTTC.

The chain uses TRBV29-1 and TRBJ2-3; perhaps TRBD2 as D (5 bases). This CDR3 contains 11 residues. Germline V gene data show CDR1 as SQVTM and CDR2 as ANQGSEA. V was cut by 6 bases and J by 4 bases, with 8 bases left in between. CDR3 sequence: CSVGLSDTQYF. CDR3 DNA sequence: TGCAGCGTAGGACTTTCAGATACGCAGTATTTT.

The chain has TRBV18 and TRBJ1-5; D gene uncertain. V shed 8 bases and J shed 2 bases, with 10 bases lying between them. Germline CDR1 is KGHSH and CDR2 is LQKENI. This CDR3 has 13 amino acids. The CDR3 region is CASATTGNQPQHF. The CDR3, as DNA: TGTGCCAGCGCCACCACGGGCAATCAGCCCCAGCATTTT.

Of note for this clone: Its ends do not fully match the called genes, so a read error is possible. The V call is TRBV7-9, the J call TRBJ2-1; 13 nucleotides line up with TRBD2. The CDR3 spans 16 residues. The germline CDR1 and CDR2 sequences are SEHNR and FQNEAQ (reference sequence). CDR3 region: CASSPDYGLAGASAIF. Written as DNA, the CDR3 is TGTGCCAGCAGCCCAGATTATGGACTAGCGGGAGCTAGCGCCATCTTC.

This chain connects TRBV9 to TRBJ2-7; the match to TRBD2 covers 8 bases. This CDR3 contains 16 residues. Germline V gene data show CDR1 as SGDLS and CDR2 as YYNGEE. The V and J ends lost 6 bases and 5 bases, in that order; junction bases with no gene match: 16. This chain's CDR3 is CASTAPGTRCGDEQYF. The CDR3 DNA follows: TGTGCCAGCACCGCACCCGGGACTAGGTGTGGAGACGAGCAGTACTTC.

The rearrangement joins TRBV29-1 to TRBJ2-7; 7 bases map to TRBD1. In germline, CDR1 is SQVTM, CDR2 ANQGSEA. The CDR3 sequence is 13 residues long. The junction had 9 bases not matched to a gene; V was cut back by 6 bases and J by 4 bases. CDR3 nucleotide sequence: TGCAGCGTATTAGGGGGCCCGCGATACGAGCAGTACTTC. Residues: CSVLGGPRYEQYF.

The rearrangement links TRBV7-2 to TRBJ2-2, with D unclear. The CDR3 extends over 13 amino acids. V was trimmed by 5 bases and J by 2 bases, leaving 6 bases between them. The germline V gene has CDR1 SGHTA and CDR2 FQGNSA. The chain's CDR3 is CASSSRNTGELFF. The CDR3 DNA sequence: TGTGCCAGCAGCAGCCGCAACACCGGGGAGCTGTTTTTT.

The rearrangement uses TRBV27 and TRBJ2-7, with TRBD1 identical over 9 bases. The length of the CDR3 is 14 residues. The V segment lost 5 bases and the J segment 3 bases; nucleotides outside the gene matches: 5. In germline, CDR1 is MNHEY, CDR2 SMNVEV (reference sequence). CDR3 sequence: CASSPGQGFYEQYF. The CDR3 nucleotides read TGTGCCAGCAGTCCGGGACAGGGTTTCTACGAGCAGTACTTC.

The V gene is TRBV7-9, the J gene TRBJ1-1, with TRBD1 matching over 11 bases. CDR3 length: 15 residues. The V segment lost 1 base and the J segment 4 bases; nucleotides outside the gene matches: 2. CDR1 SEHNR and CDR2 FQNEAQ come from the germline V gene (reference sequence). This CDR3 reads CASSLVDRGPTEAFF. Here the CDR3 DNA reads TGTGCCAGCAGCTTAGTGGACAGGGGGCCCACTGAAGCTTTCTTT.

This chain connects TRBV5-4 to TRBJ2-3; TRBD2 matches at 9 bases. The CDR3 has 15 amino acids. V shed 2 bases and J 1 base; nucleotides not matched to a gene: 2. Germline assignment: CDR1 SGHNT and CDR2 YYREEE (reference sequence). CDR3 sequence (DNA): TGTGCCAGCAGCTTTAGCGGGAGTGGCACAGATACGCAGTATTTT. Its translation: CASSFSGSGTDTQYF.

This sequence joins TRBV6-6 and TRBJ2-1; 7 bases are a match to TRBD2. In germline, CDR1 is MNHNY, CDR2 SVGAGI (reference sequence). This CDR3 comprises 14 residues. V lost 7 bases and J lost 3; bases outside the gene matches: 6. CDR3 DNA: TGTGCCAGCAAACAGCGGGGTTACTACAATGAGCAGTTCTTC. Amino acids: CASKQRGYYNEQFF.

The rearrangement links TRBV2 to TRBJ2-2; 13 bases agree with TRBD2. J lost 6 bases, V lost 5 bases, and 9 bases had no gene match. This CDR3 is built from 17 residues. From germline, CDR1 is SNHLY and CDR2 FYNNEI. The CDR3 loop reads CASSFSRLAGGSGELFF. CDR3 nucleotide sequence: TGTGCCAGCAGTTTTAGCAGACTAGCGGGAGGTTCCGGGGAGCTGTTTTTT.

This clone was detected once. V is TRBV18 and J is TRBJ2-5, with D possibly TRBD2 on 6 matching bases. Germline V CDR1 and CDR2: KGHSH, LQKENI. Trimming took off 5 bases at V and 5 bases at J, with 15 bases between the two ends. The CDR3 covers 14 residues. Here the CDR3 DNA reads TGTGCCAGCTCATATTACCGGGACTCCGAGACCCAGTACTTC. This gives the protein CASSYYRDSETQYF.

This chain links TRBV5-5 with TRBJ1-5; D perhaps matches TRBD1 (6 bases). Per germline, CDR1 SGHKS and CDR2 YYEKEE (reference sequence). V gave up 4 bases and J gave up 7 bases, with 15 bases separating them. This CDR3 comprises 14 residues. CDR3 residues: CASSQGTLDQPQHF. CDR3 coding DNA: TGTGCCAGCAGCCAAGGGACACTAGACCAGCCCCAGCATTTT.

The chain links TRBV7-2 to TRBJ2-6, with D perhaps TRBD1 (5 bases). Germline V gene sequence: CDR1 SGHTA, CDR2 FQGNSA. V was shortened by 4 bases and J by 0 bases, with 13 bases between the two germline ends. This CDR3 has 17 residues. This chain's CDR3 is CASSSRGRTSGANVLTF. Here the CDR3 DNA reads TGTGCCAGCAGCTCAAGGGGCAGAACCTCTGGGGCCAACGTCCTGACTTTC.

This chain uses TRBV7-2 with TRBJ2-7; TRBD2 matches 12 bases. Germline lookup yields CDR1 SGHTA and CDR2 FQGNSA. J gave up 4 bases and V 2 bases, and 3 bases lay outside the gene matches. This CDR3 is built from 15 residues. The CDR3 DNA follows: TGTGCCAGCAGCTTACTAGCGGGGGGGCCTTACGAGCAGTACTTC. Its translation is CASSLLAGGPYEQYF.

This clone has only one observation. The chain recombines TRBV5-1 with TRBJ2-3; perhaps TRBD1 as D (5 bases). The germline V gene has CDR1 SGHRS and CDR2 YFSETQ. There are 17 residues in the CDR3. Trimming removed 3 bases at V and 0 bases at J, with 17 bases between. Here the CDR3 reads CASSSGLLGQSTDTQYF. CDR3 DNA: TGCGCCAGCAGCTCGGGCCTCTTGGGGCAAAGCACAGATACGCAGTATTTT.

The chain employs TRBV19 and TRBJ2-7; 7 bases agree with TRBD2. Germline CDR1 and CDR2: LNHDA and SQIVND (reference sequence). Trimming removed 10 bases from V and 2 bases from J; junction bases left unmatched: 2. The CDR3 consists of 11 residues. The DNA of the CDR3 is TGTGCCACCGGACTAGCCTACGAGCAGTACTTC. Translated: CATGLAYEQYF.

A few counts support this clone. This chain joins TRBV7-2 and TRBJ1-2; 7 bases line up with TRBD1. Germline V gives CDR1 SGHTA, CDR2 FQGNSA. J was trimmed by 2 bases and V by 5 bases; bases with no gene match: 5. CDR3 size: 14 residues. The CDR3 DNA is TGTGCCAGCAGCGCTTTGACAGGGAACTATGGCTACACCTTC. Residues: CASSALTGNYGYTF.